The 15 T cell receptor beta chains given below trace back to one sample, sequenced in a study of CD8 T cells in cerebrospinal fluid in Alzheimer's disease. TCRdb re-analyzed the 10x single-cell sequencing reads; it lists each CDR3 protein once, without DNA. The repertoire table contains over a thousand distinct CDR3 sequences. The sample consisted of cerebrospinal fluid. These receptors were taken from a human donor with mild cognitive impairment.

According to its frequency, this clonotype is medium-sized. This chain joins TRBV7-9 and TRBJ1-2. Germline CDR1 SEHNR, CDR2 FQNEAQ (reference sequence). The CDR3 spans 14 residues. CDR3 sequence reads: CASSRDGSRYGYTF.

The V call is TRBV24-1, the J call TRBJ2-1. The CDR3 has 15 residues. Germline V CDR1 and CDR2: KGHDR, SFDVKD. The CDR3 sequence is CATSDFNNPNNEQFF.

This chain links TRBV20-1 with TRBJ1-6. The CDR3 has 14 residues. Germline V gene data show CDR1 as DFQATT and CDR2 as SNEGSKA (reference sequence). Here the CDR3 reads CSARDLLNNSPLHF.

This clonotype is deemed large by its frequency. The CDR3 here is CASSLGRQSGANVLTF. J is TRBJ2-6 and V is TRBV12-3 or TRBV12-4; with no DNA, the TCRdb D assignment of TRBD1 cannot be verified. The CDR3 has 16 residues.

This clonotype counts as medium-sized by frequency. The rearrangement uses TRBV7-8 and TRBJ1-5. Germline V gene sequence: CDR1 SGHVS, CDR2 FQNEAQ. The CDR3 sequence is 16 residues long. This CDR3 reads CASSLRDGRGDQPQHF.

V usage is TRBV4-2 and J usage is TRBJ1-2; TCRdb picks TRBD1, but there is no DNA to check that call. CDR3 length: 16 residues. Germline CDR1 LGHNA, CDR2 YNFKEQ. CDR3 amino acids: CASSQELQGGGYGYTF.

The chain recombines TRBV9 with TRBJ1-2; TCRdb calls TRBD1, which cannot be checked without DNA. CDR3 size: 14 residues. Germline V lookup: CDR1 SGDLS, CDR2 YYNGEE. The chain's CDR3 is CASSALTGKYGYTF.

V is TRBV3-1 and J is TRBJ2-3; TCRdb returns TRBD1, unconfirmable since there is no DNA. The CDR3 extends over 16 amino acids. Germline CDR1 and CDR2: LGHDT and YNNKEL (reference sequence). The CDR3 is CASSRRDKEYTDTQYF.

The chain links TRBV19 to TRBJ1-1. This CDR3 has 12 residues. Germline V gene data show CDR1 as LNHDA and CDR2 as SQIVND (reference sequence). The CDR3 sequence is CASSTRKTEAFF. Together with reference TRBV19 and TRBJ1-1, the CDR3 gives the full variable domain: DGGITQSPKYLFRKEGQNVTLSCEQNLNHDAMYWYRQDPGQGLRLIYYSQIVNDFQKGDIAEGYSVSREKKESFPLTVTSAQKNPTAFYLCASSTRKTEAFFGQGTRLTVV.

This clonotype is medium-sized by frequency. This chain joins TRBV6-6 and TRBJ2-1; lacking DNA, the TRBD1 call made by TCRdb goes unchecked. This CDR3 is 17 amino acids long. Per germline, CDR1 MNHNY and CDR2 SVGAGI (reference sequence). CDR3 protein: CASSYSSGTPRTDEQFF.

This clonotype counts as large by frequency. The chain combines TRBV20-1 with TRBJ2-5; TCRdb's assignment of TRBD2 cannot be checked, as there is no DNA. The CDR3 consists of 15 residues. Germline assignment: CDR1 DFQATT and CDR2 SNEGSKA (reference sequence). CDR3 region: CSARELAGVQETQYF.

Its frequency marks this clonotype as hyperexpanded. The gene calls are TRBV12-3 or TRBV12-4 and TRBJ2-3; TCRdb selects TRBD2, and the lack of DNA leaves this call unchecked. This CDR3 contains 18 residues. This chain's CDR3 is CASSFRGLAGGYTDTQYF.

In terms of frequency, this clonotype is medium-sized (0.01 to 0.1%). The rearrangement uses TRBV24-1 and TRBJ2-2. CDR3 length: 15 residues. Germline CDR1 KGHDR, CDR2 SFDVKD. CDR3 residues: CATSDFNTLTGELFF.

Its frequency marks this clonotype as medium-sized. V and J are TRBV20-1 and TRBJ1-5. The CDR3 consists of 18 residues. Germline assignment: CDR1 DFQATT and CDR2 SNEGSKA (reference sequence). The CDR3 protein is CSARDIKGVGSSNQPQHF.

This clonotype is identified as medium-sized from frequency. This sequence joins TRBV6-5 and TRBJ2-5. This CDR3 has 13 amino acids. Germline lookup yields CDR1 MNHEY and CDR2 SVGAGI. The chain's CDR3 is CASSGSIAETQYF.